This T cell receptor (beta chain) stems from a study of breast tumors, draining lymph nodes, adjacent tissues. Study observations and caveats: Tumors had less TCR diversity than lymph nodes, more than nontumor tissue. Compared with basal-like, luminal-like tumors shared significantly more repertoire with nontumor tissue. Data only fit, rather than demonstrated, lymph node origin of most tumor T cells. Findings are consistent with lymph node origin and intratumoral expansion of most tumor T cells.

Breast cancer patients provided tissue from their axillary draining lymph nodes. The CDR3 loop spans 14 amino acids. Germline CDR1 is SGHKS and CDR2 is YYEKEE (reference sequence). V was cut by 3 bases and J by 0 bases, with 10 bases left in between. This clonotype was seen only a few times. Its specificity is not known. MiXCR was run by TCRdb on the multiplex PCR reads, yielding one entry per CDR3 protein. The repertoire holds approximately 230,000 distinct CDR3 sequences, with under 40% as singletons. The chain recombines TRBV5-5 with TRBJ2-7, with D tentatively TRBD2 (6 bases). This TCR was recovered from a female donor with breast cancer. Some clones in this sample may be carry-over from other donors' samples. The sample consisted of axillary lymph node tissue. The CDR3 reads CASSSGLNSYEQYF. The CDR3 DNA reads TGTGCCAGCAGCTCGGGACTGAACTCCTACGAGCAGTACTTC.